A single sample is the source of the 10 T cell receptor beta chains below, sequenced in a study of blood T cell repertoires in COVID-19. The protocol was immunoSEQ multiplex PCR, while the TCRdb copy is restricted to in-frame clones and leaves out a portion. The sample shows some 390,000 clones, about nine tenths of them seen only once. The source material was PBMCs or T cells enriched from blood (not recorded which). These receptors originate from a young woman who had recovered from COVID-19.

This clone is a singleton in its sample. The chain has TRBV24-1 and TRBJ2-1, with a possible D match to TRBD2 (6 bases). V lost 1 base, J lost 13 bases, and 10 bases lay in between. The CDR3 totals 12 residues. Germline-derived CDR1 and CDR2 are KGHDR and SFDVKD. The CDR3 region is CATSDFRGTQFF. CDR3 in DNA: TGTGCCACCAGTGATTTTCGGGGGACCCAGTTCTTC.

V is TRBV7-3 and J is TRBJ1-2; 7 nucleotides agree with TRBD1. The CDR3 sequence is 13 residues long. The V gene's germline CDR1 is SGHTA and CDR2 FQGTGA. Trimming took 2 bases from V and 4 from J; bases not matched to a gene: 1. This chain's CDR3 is CASSLGDSYGYTF. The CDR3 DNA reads TGTGCCAGCAGCTTAGGGGACAGCTATGGCTACACCTTC.

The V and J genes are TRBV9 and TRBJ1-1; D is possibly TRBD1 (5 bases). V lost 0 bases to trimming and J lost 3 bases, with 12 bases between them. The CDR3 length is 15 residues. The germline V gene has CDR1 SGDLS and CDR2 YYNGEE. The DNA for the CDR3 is TGTGCCAGCAGCGTAGAGGGCGGGGCTGACACTGAAGCTTTCTTT. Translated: CASSVEGGADTEAFF.

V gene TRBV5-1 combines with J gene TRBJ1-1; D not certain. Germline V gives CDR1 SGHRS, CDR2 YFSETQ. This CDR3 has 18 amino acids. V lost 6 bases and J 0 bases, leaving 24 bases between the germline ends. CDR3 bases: TGCGCCAGCATCCCTGCTATCGCTAGCGGGTCGATGAACACTGAAGCTTTCTTT. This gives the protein CASIPAIASGSMNTEAFF.

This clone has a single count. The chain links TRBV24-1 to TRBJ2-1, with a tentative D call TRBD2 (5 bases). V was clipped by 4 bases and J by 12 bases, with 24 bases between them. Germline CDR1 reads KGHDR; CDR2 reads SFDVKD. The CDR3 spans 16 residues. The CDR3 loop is CATSDPESRSGFRQFF. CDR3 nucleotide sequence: TGTGCCACCAGTGACCCCGAGTCTCGTTCGGGGTTCCGGCAGTTCTTC.

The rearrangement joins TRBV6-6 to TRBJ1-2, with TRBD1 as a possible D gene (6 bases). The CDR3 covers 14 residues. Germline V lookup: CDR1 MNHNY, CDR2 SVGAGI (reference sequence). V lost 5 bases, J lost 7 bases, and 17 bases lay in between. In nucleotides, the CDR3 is TGTGCCAGCAGTCAGCAGGGGTTCTTGGGTGGCTACACCTTC. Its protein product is CASSQQGFLGGYTF.

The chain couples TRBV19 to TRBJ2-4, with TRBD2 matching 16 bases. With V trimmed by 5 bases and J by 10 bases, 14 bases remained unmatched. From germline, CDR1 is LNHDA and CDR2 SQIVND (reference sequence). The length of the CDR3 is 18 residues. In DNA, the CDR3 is TGTGCCAGTAGTGTCTCCGGGACTAGCGGGGGGGCTGAGGGAATTCAGTACTTC. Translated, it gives CASSVSGTSGGAEGIQYF.

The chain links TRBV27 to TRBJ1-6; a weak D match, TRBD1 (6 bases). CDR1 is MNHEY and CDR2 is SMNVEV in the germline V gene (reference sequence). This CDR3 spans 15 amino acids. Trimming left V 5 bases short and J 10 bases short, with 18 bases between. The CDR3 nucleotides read TGTGCCAGCAGTCCTCAACAGGGCAGGGGCTCACCCCTCCACTTT. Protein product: CASSPQQGRGSPLHF.

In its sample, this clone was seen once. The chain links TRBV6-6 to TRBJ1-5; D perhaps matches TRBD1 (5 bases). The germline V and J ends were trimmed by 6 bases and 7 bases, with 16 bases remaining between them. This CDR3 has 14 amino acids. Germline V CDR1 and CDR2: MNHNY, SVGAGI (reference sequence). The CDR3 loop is CASSHRGGSQPQHF. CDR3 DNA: TGTGCCAGCAGCCATCGGGGGGGGAGCCAGCCCCAGCATTTT.

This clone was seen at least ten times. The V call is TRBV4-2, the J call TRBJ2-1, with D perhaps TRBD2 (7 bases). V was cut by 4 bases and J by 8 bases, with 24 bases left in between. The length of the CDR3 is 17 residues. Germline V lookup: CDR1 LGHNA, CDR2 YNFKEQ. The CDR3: CASSLLTGVLGGDEQFF. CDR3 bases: TGTGCCAGCAGCCTCCTGACCGGGGTATTAGGGGGGGATGAGCAGTTCTTC.